This T cell receptor beta chain was found in a study of T cells in Graves' hyperthyroidism and ophthalmopathy. The CDR3 spans 12 residues. Germline V lookup: CDR1 DFQATT, CDR2 SNEGSKA (reference sequence). J gave up 15 bases and V 5 bases, and 7 bases lay outside the gene matches. Notes on this clonotype: Antigen specificity is unknown.

Using RNA transcripts as the source, TCR beta CDR3 regions were amplified. The TCR CDR3 first-round RT-PCR relied on the HTBI primer set. TCRdb reprocessed the multiplex PCR reads with MiXCR, giving one entry per CDR3 protein. The sample shows approximately 600,000 distinct CDR3 sequences, around 15% of them seen only once. From approximately 9.5 ml of fresh peripheral blood, PBMCs were isolated. Regarding the study as a whole: Most thyroid clonotypes expanded above 0.001 appeared in blood too.

The chain joins TRBV20-1 to TRBJ2-1; the match to TRBD2 covers 13 bases. The clonotype originates from a woman aged 25-40 years with Graves' hyperthyroidism. Sequenced sample: blood. The CDR3 nucleotides read TGCAGTGCTGAGGCGACTAGCGGGAGGTGGTTCTTC. Translating it yields CSAEATSGRWFF.